This T cell receptor beta chain was identified during a study of T cell responses to AZD1222 COVID-19 vaccine. General study results and limits: Most donors were white British, females outnumbered males, and clonal diversity was possibly underestimated. Unmutated variant regions are reportedly targeted by nearly half of spike-specific TCRs. Dominant at 160-218 and 743-854, vaccine-associated CD4 TCRs also spanned spike.

Points on this clone: The target antigen is unknown.

CDR1 and CDR2 (germline): MNHEY, SMNVEV (reference sequence). The CDR3 extends over 14 amino acids. Deletions cut 8 bases from V and 6 bases from J, with 19 bases between. Data came from immunoSEQ multiplex PCR; TCRdb stores just in-frame clones and leaves some out. The sample lists roughly 120,000 clones; approximately 89% were seen once. This clonotype was obtained from an adult in good health. The chain has TRBV27 and TRBJ1-2; D is perhaps TRBD1 (5 bases). The sequencing here drew on peripheral blood, taken on day 0 of AZD1222 vaccination. CDR3 DNA: TGTGCCAGCGGTAACCTGGGGGTTCCGGATGGCTACACCTTC. This sequence encodes CASGNLGVPDGYTF.